These 8 T cell receptor beta chains were sequenced from one sample in a study of T cells in tumors and immune-related adverse events. Generated by immunoSEQ multiplex PCR, the TCRdb table keeps only in-frame clones and is missing some. The table includes roughly 4,700 clones, about 65% detected once. The specimen comprised gut tissue, sampled from a patient treated with anti-PD-1 therapy. These receptors originate from a female donor with metastatic renal cell carcinoma.

The V call is TRBV13, the J call TRBJ2-3, with TRBD2 matching 12 bases. The V gene's germline CDR1 is PRHDT and CDR2 FYEKMQ (reference sequence). The CDR3 spans 20 residues. The V and J ends lost 0 bases and 3 bases, in that order; junction bases with no gene match: 13. The CDR3 loop is CASSLGLSSGGALGTDTQYF. CDR3 in DNA: TGTGCCAGCAGCTTAGGCCTGTCTAGCGGGGGGGCCTTAGGTACAGATACGCAGTATTTT.

In this sample, this clone turned up a few times. This chain links TRBV27 with TRBJ1-4; 8 nucleotides agree with TRBD1. The germline V gene has CDR1 MNHEY and CDR2 SMNVEV (reference sequence). The CDR3 has 15 residues. Trimming took 3 bases from V and 8 from J; bases not matched to a gene: 8. The CDR3 DNA is TGTGCCAGCAGTTTTAGCAGGGGGCGCATCGAAAAACTGTTTTTT. Residues: CASSFSRGRIEKLFF.

V and J are TRBV10-1 and TRBJ1-5; D possibly corresponds to TRBD1 (5 bases). Germline lookup yields CDR1 WNHNN and CDR2 SYGVQD (reference sequence). V was cut by 0 bases and J by 9 bases, with 12 bases left in between. The CDR3 runs 14 residues. The CDR3 loop reads CASSESGEVMPQHF. The DNA of the CDR3 is TGCGCCAGCAGTGAGTCAGGGGAAGTCATGCCCCAGCATTTT.

The genes are TRBV5-1 and TRBJ2-1; TRBD2 matches at 11 bases. CDR3 size: 15 residues. V dropped 4 bases and J dropped 5; count of bases not matched to a gene: 5. CDR1 is SGHRS and CDR2 is YFSETQ in the germline V gene. The CDR3 reads CASSILAGGNNEQFF. For the CDR3, the DNA is TGCGCCAGCAGCATCCTAGCGGGGGGAAACAATGAGCAGTTCTTC.

The chain has TRBV18 and TRBJ2-1, with D maybe TRBD2 (5 bases). Trimming shortened V by 6 bases and J by 5 bases, and 11 bases separated the two germline ends. This CDR3 contains 13 residues. Germline lookup yields CDR1 KGHSH and CDR2 LQKENI. The CDR3 here is CASSPPGDNEQFF. The CDR3 DNA sequence: TGTGCCAGCTCTCCGCCCGGGGACAATGAGCAGTTCTTC.

The chain joins TRBV10-2 to TRBJ2-5; D may be TRBD2 (7 bases). Trimming cost V 6 bases and J 4 bases, with 12 bases left between them. CDR3 size: 13 residues. CDR1 is WSHSY and CDR2 is SAAADI in the germline V gene. CDR3 amino acids: CASSGGGGETQYF. CDR3 bases: TGCGCCAGCAGCGGAGGGGGGGGAGAGACCCAGTACTTC.

V is TRBV4-3 and J is TRBJ1-2, with a possible D match to TRBD1 (6 bases). The germline V gene encodes CDR1 LGHNA and CDR2 YSLEER. Trimming stripped 4 bases from V and 2 bases from J, with 14 bases between. CDR3 size: 15 residues. The CDR3, as DNA: TGCGCCAGCAGCCCAAGGACGGGGGCGAACTATGGCTACACCTTC. Amino acid sequence: CASSPRTGANYGYTF.

The rearrangement joins TRBV6-6 to TRBJ1-2; TRBD1 might be the D (5 bases). The CDR3 runs 12 residues. The germline V and J ends were trimmed by 6 bases and 6 bases, with 11 bases remaining between them. CDR1 is MNHNY, CDR2 SVGAGI, per germline (reference sequence). The CDR3 sequence is CASRDRDHGYTF. The CDR3 bases are TGTGCCAGCAGGGACCGGGACCATGGCTACACCTTC.